These 12 T cell receptor beta chains share one sample of origin, sequenced in a study of blood T cell repertoires in COVID-19. TCRdb's copy holds only in-frame clones and misses some; the assay was immunoSEQ multiplex PCR. Of roughly 250,000 clones listed, over 75% are singletons. The material sequenced was peripheral blood. These receptors came from a woman aged 45-59 years with acute or convalescent COVID-19.

In its sample, this clone was seen once. The chain has TRBV7-9 and TRBJ1-3; D is unresolved. Per germline, CDR1 SEHNR and CDR2 FQNEAQ (reference sequence). The CDR3 has 13 amino acids. With 1 base removed from V and 7 bases from J, the gap between germline ends came to 8 bases. CDR3 coding DNA: TGTGCCAGCAGCTTAGTGGGAGGGAACACCATATATTTT. It codes for CASSLVGGNTIYF. Full variable domain (missing parts from reference TRBV7-9 and TRBJ1-3): DTGVSQNPRHKITKRGQNVTFRCDPISEHNRLYWYRQTLGQGPEFLTYFQNEAQLEKSRLLSDRFSAERPKGSFSTLEIQRTEQGDSAMYLCASSLVGGNTIYFGEGSWLTVV.

This clone was seen once. The rearrangement uses TRBV28 and TRBJ2-4; TRBD1 is a possible D gene (6 bases). The CDR3 runs 16 residues. The germline CDR1 and CDR2 sequences are MDHEN and SYDVKM. V was cut by 2 bases and J by 0 bases, with 11 bases left in between. In DNA form, the CDR3 reads TGTGCCAGCAGTTTAGGATGGACAGAAGCCAAAAACATTCAGTACTTC. It yields the protein CASSLGWTEAKNIQYF.

This chain links TRBV2 with TRBJ1-5; 8 bases fit TRBD1. With 6 bases clipped from V and 3 bases from J, the junction kept 4 bases outside the gene matches. The CDR3 has 14 amino acids. CDR1 and CDR2 from the germline V gene are SNHLY and FYNNEI. The CDR3 here is CASSPTGVNQPQHF. In nucleotides, the CDR3 is TGTGCCAGCAGCCCGACAGGGGTCAATCAGCCCCAGCATTTT.

A remark on this clone: The junction departs from germline at one end; a sequencing error may be responsible. The chain uses TRBV5-1 and TRBJ2-3; TRBD2 matches at 7 bases. The CDR3 totals 17 residues. Germline CDR1 and CDR2: SGHRS and YFSETQ. The CDR3 sequence: CASRLGRDYKSTDTQYF. CDR3 coding DNA: TGCGCCAGCAGATTGGGACGGGACTATAAATCTACAGATACGCAGTATTTT.

CDR3 loop: CASSLQGVGNSPLHF. The DNA of the CDR3 is TGTGCCAGCAGCCTACAGGGGGTAGGCAATTCACCCCTCCACTTT. The J gene is TRBJ1-6, the V gene TRBV7-2, with 8 bases identical to TRBD1. V shed 5 bases, J shed 7 bases, and the junction held 7 bases outside the gene matches. This CDR3 region has 15 residues. The V gene's germline CDR1 is SGHTA and CDR2 FQGNSA.

J is TRBJ2-1 and V is TRBV5-5, with 8 positions matching TRBD1. V shed 4 bases and J 2 bases; nucleotides not matched to a gene: 8. In germline, CDR1 is SGHKS, CDR2 YYEKEE (reference sequence). This CDR3 contains 16 residues. The DNA for the CDR3 is TGTGCCAGCAGCATAGCGACAGGGGAGCCCTACAATGAGCAGTTCTTC. Protein: CASSIATGEPYNEQFF. Combining the CDR3 with reference TRBV5-5 and TRBJ2-1 gives the whole variable domain DAGVTQSPTHLIKTRGQQVTLRCSPISGHKSVSWYQQVLGQGPQFIFQYYEKEERGRGNFPDRFSARQFPNYSSELNVNALLLGDSALYLCASSIATGEPYNEQFFGPGTRLTVL.

The chain recombines TRBV7-2 with TRBJ1-2; 10 nucleotides match TRBD1. The J segment lost 7 bases and the V segment lost 4 bases, leaving 9 bases of the junction unmatched. Germline V gene data show CDR1 as SGHTA and CDR2 as FQGNSA. This CDR3 has 15 residues. CDR3 sequence: CASSYITGQGGGYTF. DNA of the CDR3: TGTGCCAGCAGCTACATAACCGGACAGGGGGGTGGCTACACCTTC.

The sample holds a few counts of this clone. The rearrangement links TRBV4-1 to TRBJ2-2; 8 nucleotides line up with TRBD2. The CDR3 runs 15 residues. J was trimmed by 0 bases and V by 3 bases; bases with no gene match: 0. Germline assignment: CDR1 MGHRA and CDR2 YSYEKL. CDR3 region: CASSHSGANTGELFF. In DNA, the CDR3 is TGCGCCAGCAGCCATAGCGGGGCGAACACCGGGGAGCTGTTTTTT.

The rearrangement joins TRBV11-3 to TRBJ2-1; tentative D call: TRBD2 (5 bases). CDR3 length: 17 residues. The germline V gene encodes CDR1 SGHNT and CDR2 YENEEA. V lost 3 bases and J lost 7, with 22 bases in between. Here the CDR3 reads CASSFGPGYPSGNEQFF. The CDR3 nucleotides are TGTGCCAGCAGCTTCGGTCCGGGCTACCCCTCGGGAAATGAGCAGTTCTTC. The whole variable domain, remainder taken from reference TRBV11-3 and TRBJ2-1, is EAGVVQSPRYKIIEKKQPVAFWCNPISGHNTLYWYLQNLGQGPELLIRYENEEAVDDSQLPKDRFSAERLKGVDSTLKIQPAELGDSAVYLCASSFGPGYPSGNEQFFGPGTRLTVL.

This clone was picked up a small number of times. This chain links TRBV3-1 (or the pseudogene TRBV3-2) with TRBJ1-5; 7 bases match TRBD1. The junction had 5 bases not matched to a gene; V was cut back by 6 bases and J by 3 bases. CDR1 is LGHDT and CDR2 is YNNKEL in the germline V gene (reference sequence). This CDR3 contains 14 residues. In DNA, the CDR3 is TGTGCCAGCAGTCTGGGACAGCTCAATCAGCCCCAGCATTTT. Translating it yields CASSLGQLNQPQHF.

This rearrangement joins TRBV3-1 (or the pseudogene TRBV3-2) to TRBJ1-2; 8 bases are shared with TRBD1. CDR1 LGHDT and CDR2 YNNKEL come from the germline V gene (reference sequence). The CDR3 sequence is 13 residues long. The V segment lost 6 bases and the J segment 7 bases; nucleotides outside the gene matches: 7. The CDR3 nucleotides read TGTGCCAGCAGAACGGGACAGGCTTTTGGCTACACCTTC. This codes for CASRTGQAFGYTF.

The J gene is TRBJ2-5, the V gene TRBV6-2 or TRBV6-3; 8 nucleotides match TRBD2. Trimming cost V 6 bases and J 3 bases; bases outside gene matches: 6. Germline V gene sequence: CDR1 MNHEY, CDR2 SVGEGT. This CDR3 has 14 residues. CDR3 nucleotide sequence: TGTGCCAGCAGCTCAGCGGGAGTTGAAGAGACCCAGTACTTC. This encodes CASSSAGVEETQYF.